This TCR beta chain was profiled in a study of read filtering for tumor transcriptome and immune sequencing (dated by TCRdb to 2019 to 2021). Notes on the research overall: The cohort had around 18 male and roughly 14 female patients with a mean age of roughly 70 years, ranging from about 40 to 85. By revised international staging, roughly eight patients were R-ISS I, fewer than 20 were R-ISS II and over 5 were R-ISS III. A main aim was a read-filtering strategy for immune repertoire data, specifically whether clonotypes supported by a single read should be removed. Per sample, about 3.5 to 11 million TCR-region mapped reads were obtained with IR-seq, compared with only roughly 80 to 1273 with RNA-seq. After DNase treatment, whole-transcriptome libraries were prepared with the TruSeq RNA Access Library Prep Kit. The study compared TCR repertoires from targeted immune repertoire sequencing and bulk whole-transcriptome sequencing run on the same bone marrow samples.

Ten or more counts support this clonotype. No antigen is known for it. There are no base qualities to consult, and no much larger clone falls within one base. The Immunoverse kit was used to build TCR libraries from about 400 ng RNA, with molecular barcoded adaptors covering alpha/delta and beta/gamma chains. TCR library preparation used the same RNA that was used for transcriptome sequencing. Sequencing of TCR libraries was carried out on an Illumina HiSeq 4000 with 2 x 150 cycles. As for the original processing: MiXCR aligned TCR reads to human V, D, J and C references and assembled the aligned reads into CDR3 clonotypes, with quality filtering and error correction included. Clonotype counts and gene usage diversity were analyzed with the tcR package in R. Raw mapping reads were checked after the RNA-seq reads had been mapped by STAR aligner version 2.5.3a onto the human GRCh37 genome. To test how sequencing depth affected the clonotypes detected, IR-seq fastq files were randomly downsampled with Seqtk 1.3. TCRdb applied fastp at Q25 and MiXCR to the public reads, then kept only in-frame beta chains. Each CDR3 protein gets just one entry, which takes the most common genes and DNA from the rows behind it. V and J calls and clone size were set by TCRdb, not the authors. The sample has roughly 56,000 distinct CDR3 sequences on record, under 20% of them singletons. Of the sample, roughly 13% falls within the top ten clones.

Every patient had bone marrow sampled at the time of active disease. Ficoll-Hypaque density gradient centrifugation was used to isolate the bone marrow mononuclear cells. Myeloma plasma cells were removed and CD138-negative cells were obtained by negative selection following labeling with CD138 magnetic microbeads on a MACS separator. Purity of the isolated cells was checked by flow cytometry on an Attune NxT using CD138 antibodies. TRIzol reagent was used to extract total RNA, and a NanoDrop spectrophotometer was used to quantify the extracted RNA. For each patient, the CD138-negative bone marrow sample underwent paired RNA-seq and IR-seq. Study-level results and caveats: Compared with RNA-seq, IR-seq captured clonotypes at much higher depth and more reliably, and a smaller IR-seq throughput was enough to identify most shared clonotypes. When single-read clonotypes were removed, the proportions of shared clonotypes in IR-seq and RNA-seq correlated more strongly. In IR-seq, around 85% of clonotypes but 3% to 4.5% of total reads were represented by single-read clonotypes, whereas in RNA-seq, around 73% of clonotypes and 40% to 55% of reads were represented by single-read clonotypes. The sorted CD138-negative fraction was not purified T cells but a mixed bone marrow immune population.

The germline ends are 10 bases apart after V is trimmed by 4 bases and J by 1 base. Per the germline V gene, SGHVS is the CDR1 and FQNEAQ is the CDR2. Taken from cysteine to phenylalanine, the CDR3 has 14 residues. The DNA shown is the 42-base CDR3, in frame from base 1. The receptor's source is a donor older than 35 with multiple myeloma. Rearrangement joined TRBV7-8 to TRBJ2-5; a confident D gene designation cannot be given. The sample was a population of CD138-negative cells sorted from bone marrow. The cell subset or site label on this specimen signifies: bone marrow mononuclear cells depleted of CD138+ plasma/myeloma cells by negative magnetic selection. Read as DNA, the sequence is TGTGCCAGCAGCTCCGGCCGTACCCAAGAGACCCAGTACTTC. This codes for CASSSGRTQETQYF.